Below, 28 T cell receptor beta chains from the same sample are listed, as sequenced in a study of T cells in Graves' hyperthyroidism and ophthalmopathy. Amplified TCR beta CDR3 regions came from RNA transcripts. Researchers ran a first-round RT-PCR on the TCR CDR3 using the HTBI primer set. From the multiplex PCR reads, TCRdb called clonotypes with MiXCR, one entry per CDR3 protein. The sample lists 550,000 to 600,000 distinct CDR3 sequences; roughly 46% were seen once. The sequencing sample was made of peripheral blood or thyroid tissue (not recorded which). These TCRs come from an adult woman with Graves' disease, either hyperthyroidism or ophthalmopathy (not recorded which).

The chain links TRBV28 to TRBJ1-2, with D uncertain. The CDR3 has 15 amino acids. Trimming took 6 bases from V and 1 from J, leaving 15 bases between them. Germline V gene data show CDR1 as MDHEN and CDR2 as SYDVKM. This CDR3 is CASSQTGPNNYGYTF. CDR3 nucleotides: TGTGCCAGCAGCCAAACCGGGCCAAATAACTATGGCTACACCTTC.

Comments on this clonotype: The junction departs from the called germline gene at one end, perhaps through a read error. CDR3 sequence reads: CASSQGSEETQYF. For the CDR3, the DNA is TGCGCCAGCAGCCAAGGGTCAGAAGAGACCCAGTACTTC. The chain uses TRBV7-2 and TRBJ2-5; D call uncertain. The CDR3 extends over 13 amino acids. The germline gives CDR1 SGHTA, CDR2 FQGNSA. Based on the CDR3 plus reference TRBV7-2 and TRBJ2-5, the full variable domain is GAGVSQSPSNKVTEKGKDVELRCDPISGHTALYWYRQSLGQGLEFLIYFQGNSAPDKSGLPSDRFSAERTGGSVSTLTIQRTQQEDSAVYLCASSQGSEETQYFGPGTRLLVL.

The DNA of the CDR3 is TGTGCCAGTAGATCTGCAGGGGGCGTGGAGACCCAGTACTTC. Amino acid sequence: CASRSAGGVETQYF. The J gene is TRBJ2-5, the V gene TRBV7-9, with 8 bases that match TRBD1. CDR3 length: 14 residues. Germline V gene sequence: CDR1 SEHNR, CDR2 FQNEAQ (reference sequence). The V segment lost 9 bases and the J segment 5 bases; nucleotides outside the gene matches: 11.

This clonotype was counted a single time. A read error may account for a junction end that differs from germline. The V and J genes are TRBV5-4 and TRBJ1-3; the match to TRBD1 covers 7 bases. Germline V gives CDR1 SGHNT, CDR2 YYREEE (reference sequence). The CDR3 runs to 11 residues. This CDR3 reads CASSSDRASLF. The CDR3 nucleotides read TGTGCCAGCAGCTCCGACAGGGCCTCGCTTTTT.

There are many counts of this clonotype. The V call is TRBV2, the J call TRBJ1-1; D gene unclear. Trimming cost V 6 bases and J 4 bases, with 15 bases left between them. The V gene's germline CDR1 is SNHLY and CDR2 FYNNEI. The CDR3 has 14 amino acids. The DNA for the CDR3 is TGTGCCAGCAGGATTCTGCACGGCGCCACTGAAGCTTTCTTT. It encodes CASRILHGATEAFF.

The genes are TRBV7-2 and TRBJ2-5; TRBD1 might be the D (7 bases). The CDR3 sequence is 15 residues long. In germline, CDR1 is SGHTA, CDR2 FQGNSA. V lost 8 bases and J lost 0, with 16 bases in between. CDR3 region: CASGGTVLYQETQYF. The CDR3, as DNA: TGTGCCAGCGGGGGGACAGTTCTTTACCAAGAGACCCAGTACTTC.

This clonotype turned up a few times. A much larger clone sits a single nucleotide away, making a read error possible. This chain uses TRBV5-1 with TRBJ2-7; D might be TRBD1 or TRBD2, each matching 5 bases. Trimming took off 4 bases at V and 5 bases at J, with 10 bases between the two ends. The CDR3 has 12 residues. The V gene's germline CDR1 is SGHRS and CDR2 YFSETQ. The CDR3 nucleotides read TGCGCCAGCAGCATACGGGGCCACGAGCAGTACTTC. This sequence encodes CASSIRGHEQYF.

The chain couples TRBV29-1 to TRBJ2-5; D possibly matches TRBD1 or TRBD2 (6 bases each). Germline assignment: CDR1 SQVTM and CDR2 ANQGSEA. This CDR3 has 13 amino acids. With 3 bases removed from V and 9 bases from J, the gap between germline ends came to 17 bases. CDR3 DNA sequence: TGCAGCGTTGATCCGACAGGCGGGGAGGCCCAGTACTTC. It encodes CSVDPTGGEAQYF.

The rearrangement joins TRBV10-3 to TRBJ1-5; D gene uncertain. The CDR3 consists of 11 residues. Per the germline V gene, CDR1 is ENHRY and CDR2 is SYGVKD. Trimming removed 4 bases from V and 7 bases from J, with 5 bases in between. The CDR3 nucleotides read TGTGCCATCAGTGCTGGGCAGCCCCAGCATTTT. It specifies CAISAGQPQHF.

The chain joins TRBV24-1 to TRBJ1-5, with D possibly being TRBD1 (6 bases). The CDR3 consists of 14 residues. Trimming removed 3 bases at V and 4 bases at J, with 9 bases between. The V gene's germline CDR1 is KGHDR and CDR2 SFDVKD. CDR3 amino acids: CATSDRDRNQPQHF. DNA of the CDR3: TGTGCCACCAGTGATCGCGACAGGAATCAGCCCCAGCATTTT.

The chain is built from TRBV20-1 and TRBJ1-6; D remains unclear. Trimming removed 0 bases from V and 9 bases from J, with 18 bases in between. The CDR3 length is 16 residues. Germline V gene lookup returns CDR1 DFQATT and CDR2 SNEGSKA (reference sequence). CDR3 region: CSARDWFVSQISPLHF. The CDR3 DNA follows: TGCAGTGCTAGAGATTGGTTTGTTTCACAGATTTCACCCCTCCACTTT.

The V and J genes are TRBV20-1 and TRBJ2-7; 14 bases line up with TRBD2. The CDR3 is made up of 14 amino acids. J lost 4 bases, V lost 3 bases, and 2 bases had no gene match. The germline CDR1 and CDR2 sequences are DFQATT and SNEGSKA (reference sequence). CDR3 nucleotides: TGCAGTGCTAGGGGACTAGCGGGAGAGTACGAGCAGTACTTC. This translates into CSARGLAGEYEQYF.

The chain couples TRBV11-2 to TRBJ2-5; D unclear. Looked up from germline, CDR1 is SGHAT and CDR2 is FQNNGV. There are 15 residues in the CDR3. V was clipped by 4 bases and J by 2 bases, with 14 bases between them. The DNA for the CDR3 is TGTGCCAGCAGCTCCTTACTGGGTTTGCAAGAGACCCAGTACTTC. It encodes CASSSLLGLQETQYF.

There are many counts of this clonotype. This chain uses TRBV6-5 with TRBJ1-1; TRBD1 aligns across 8 bases. The germline V gene encodes CDR1 MNHEY and CDR2 SVGAGI. The V and J ends lost 6 bases and 1 base, in that order; junction bases with no gene match: 4. The length of the CDR3 is 14 residues. CDR3 in DNA: TGTGCCAGCAGACCGACAGGGGAGAACACTGAAGCTTTCTTT. It yields the protein CASRPTGENTEAFF.

In regard to this clonotype: This could be a read error, since a much larger clone is one nucleotide away. The chain recombines TRBV12-3 or TRBV12-4 with TRBJ2-2; D uncertain. This CDR3 is built from 14 residues. V gave up 3 bases and J gave up 6 bases, with 11 bases separating them. CDR3 residues: CASSLTLKSGELFF. DNA for the CDR3: TGTGCCAGCAGTTTGACGCTTAAATCCGGGGAGCTGTTTTTT.

The chain is built from TRBV9 and TRBJ1-5; 7 bases align to TRBD1. CDR3 length equals 15 residues. V was clipped by 5 bases and J by 0 bases; unmatched bases: 5. In germline, CDR1 is SGDLS, CDR2 YYNGEE. The CDR3 DNA follows: TGTGCCAGCAGTTGGGGACAGAATAGCAATCAGCCCCAGCATTTT. Encoded protein: CASSWGQNSNQPQHF.

The chain couples TRBV10-2 to TRBJ1-2; the match to TRBD1 covers 8 bases. CDR1 WSHSY and CDR2 SAAADI come from the germline V gene. The CDR3 extends over 15 amino acids. The J segment lost 4 bases and the V segment lost 4 bases, leaving 8 bases of the junction unmatched. The CDR3 DNA sequence: TGCGCCAGCAGTGGTGCCAGGGGGCGCGGCTATGGCTACACCTTC. Translated, it gives CASSGARGRGYGYTF.

This clonotype showed up many times. The V call is TRBV14, the J call TRBJ2-7; D not certain. Deletions cut 6 bases from V and 7 bases from J, with 10 bases between. This CDR3 spans 11 amino acids. Germline CDR1 SGHDN, CDR2 FVKESK. The CDR3 spells CASSLRSEQYF. CDR3 sequence (DNA): TGTGCCAGCAGTTTGCGGTCGGAGCAGTACTTC.

In its sample, this clonotype was seen once. V and J are TRBV7-8 and TRBJ1-1, with D possibly matching TRBD1 (6 bases). The CDR3 is 12 amino acids. Germline CDR1 reads SGHVS; CDR2 reads FQNEAQ. CDR3 bases: TGTGCTTCGACAGGAGGGGACACTGAAGCTTTCTTT. Its protein product is CASTGGDTEAFF.

In this sample, this clonotype turned up many times. This chain uses TRBV4-2 with TRBJ2-7, with D possibly matching TRBD1 (6 bases). The V end lost 4 bases, the J end lost 3 bases, and 13 bases lay between the germline ends. The CDR3 covers 14 residues. Germline-derived CDR1 and CDR2 are LGHNA and YNFKEQ. CDR3 nucleotide sequence: TGTGCCAGCAGCCTCCCCGGGACAAACTACGAGCAGTACTTC. Protein product: CASSLPGTNYEQYF.

This clonotype occurred many times. The genes are TRBV5-1 and TRBJ2-7; 13 nucleotides align to TRBD2. Trimming removed 0 bases from V and 5 bases from J; junction bases left unmatched: 5. CDR3 length equals 16 residues. Per the germline V gene, CDR1 is SGHRS and CDR2 is YFSETQ. The CDR3 sequence is CASSLDHGLAGDEQYF. The DNA of the CDR3 is TGCGCCAGCAGCTTGGACCATGGACTAGCGGGAGACGAGCAGTACTTC.

This clonotype was found many times. The chain couples TRBV7-8 to TRBJ2-5; 8 nucleotides agree with TRBD1. V lost 4 bases to trimming and J lost 5 bases; unmatched junction nucleotides: 21. Germline lookup yields CDR1 SGHVS and CDR2 FQNEAQ. The CDR3 is 19 amino acids. In DNA form, the CDR3 reads TGTGCCAGCAGCTCCTCCAAATCAGGGGGCATGTTTTATGGGGAGACCCAGTACTTC. Its protein product is CASSSSKSGGMFYGETQYF.

This clonotype was observed a single time. The rearrangement links TRBV20-1 to TRBJ2-5, with D unresolved. CDR1 is DFQATT and CDR2 is SNEGSKA in the germline V gene (reference sequence). Trimming stripped 4 bases from V and 0 bases from J, with 9 bases between. The CDR3 extends over 13 amino acids. DNA for the CDR3: TGCAGTGCTATTGGCGGAAACCAAGAGACCCAGTACTTC. Translation gives CSAIGGNQETQYF.

With regard to this clonotype: This CDR3 is missing its conserved last phenylalanine or tryptophan, likely due to a read error. V is TRBV7-9 and J is TRBJ1-4; no definite D call. Germline V CDR1 and CDR2: SEHNR, FQNEAQ (reference sequence). Trimming took off 2 bases at V and 7 bases at J, with 8 bases between the two ends. CDR3 length equals 13 residues. The CDR3 here is CASSLNSSEKLFS. For the CDR3, the DNA is TGTGCCAGCAGCTTAAACTCGAGTGAAAAACTGTTTTCT.

Regarding this clonotype: This clone may be a read error of a much larger clone one base away. The chain has TRBV6-5 and TRBJ2-2; 8 nucleotides align to TRBD2. This CDR3 has 14 residues. In germline, CDR1 is MNHEY, CDR2 SVGAGI. The CDR3 region is CASSPGSFSGELLF. The CDR3 region has the DNA TGTGCCAGCAGCCCCGGGAGCTTTAGCGGGGAGCTGCTTTTT.

The chain links TRBV10-3 to TRBJ2-5, with 12 bases matching TRBD2. CDR3 length equals 14 residues. Germline V CDR1 and CDR2: ENHRY, SYGVKD. V shed 5 bases and J 2 bases; nucleotides not matched to a gene: 0. The CDR3 sequence: CAISLAGGQETQYF. The CDR3 nucleotides read TGTGCCATCAGTCTAGCGGGAGGGCAAGAGACCCAGTACTTC.

On this clonotype: Because the CDR3 is missing its conserved closing phenylalanine or tryptophan, this is likely a read error. No DNA is shown, since the ends of the CDR3 on it are uncertain; the CDR3 is the one TCRdb lists. J is TRBJ1-4 and V is TRBV12-3 or TRBV12-4. The CDR3 spans 9 amino acids, including both terminal residues. CDR3 loop: CASSLTPVP.

The chain is built from TRBV2 and TRBJ2-3, with 10 bases lining up with TRBD2. The CDR3 has 15 residues. Germline CDR1 reads SNHLY; CDR2 reads FYNNEI. Trimming removed 0 bases from V and 8 bases from J; junction bases left unmatched: 5. The CDR3: CASSEAGLAAGTQYF. CDR3 in DNA: TGTGCCAGCAGTGAAGCCGGACTAGCGGCAGGTACGCAGTATTTT.